This T cell receptor (beta chain) was documented in a study of blood T cell repertoires in COVID-19. Method: immunoSEQ multiplex PCR; TCRdb's copy keeps in-frame clones and lacks some. The sample lists about 14,000 clones, 75% to 90% occurring once. Germline V CDR1 and CDR2: SGHAT, FQNNGV. The CDR3 is made up of 14 amino acids. Trimming cost V 4 bases and J 9 bases, with 18 bases left between them. V and J are TRBV11-2 and TRBJ1-2; the D gene is possibly TRBD1 (6 bases). The sequencing input was peripheral blood. The clonotype originates from a man at least 80 years old with acute or convalescent COVID-19. For the CDR3, the DNA is TGTGCCAGCAGCTCGTCGGCGGGGGCGAATCGCTACACCTTC. Translated, it gives CASSSSAGANRYTF.